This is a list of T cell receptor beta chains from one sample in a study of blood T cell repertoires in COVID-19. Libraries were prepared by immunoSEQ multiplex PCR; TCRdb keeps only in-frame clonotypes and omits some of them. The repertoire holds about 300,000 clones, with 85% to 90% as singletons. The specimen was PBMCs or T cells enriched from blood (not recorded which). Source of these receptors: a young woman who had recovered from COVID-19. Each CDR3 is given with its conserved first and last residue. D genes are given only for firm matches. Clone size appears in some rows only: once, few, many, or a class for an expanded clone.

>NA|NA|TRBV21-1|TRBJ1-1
CASSKFEDSLNTEAFF
TGTGCCAGCAGCAAGTTCGAAGACAGCTTGAACACTGAAGCTTTCTTT
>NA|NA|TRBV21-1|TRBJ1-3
CASSSEGSDRSCSGNTIYF
TGTGCCAGCAGCTCTGAGGGGTCGGACAGGTCTTGCTCTGGAAACACCATATATTTT
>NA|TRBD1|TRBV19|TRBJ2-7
CASSQDRGFWEQYF
TGTGCCAGTAGCCAGGACAGGGGGTTTTGGGAGCAGTACTTC
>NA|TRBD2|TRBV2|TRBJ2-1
CASSEGTSGGWWQFF
TGTGCCAGCAGTGAAGGGACTAGCGGGGGGTGGTGGCAGTTCTTC
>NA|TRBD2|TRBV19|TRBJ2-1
CASSINGLAGGSSSYNEQFF
TGTGCCAGTAGTATAAACGGACTAGCGGGAGGATCGAGCTCCTACAATGAGCAGTTCTTC
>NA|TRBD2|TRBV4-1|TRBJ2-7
CASSPRGTSSVVGNYEQYF
TGCGCCAGCAGCCCACGAGGGACTAGCAGCGTCGTGGGGAACTACGAGCAGTACTTC
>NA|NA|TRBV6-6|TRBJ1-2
CASSPDTSYGYTF
TGTGCCAGCAGTCCTGACACTAGTTATGGCTACACCTTC
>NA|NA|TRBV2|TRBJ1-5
CASSEVGRVAQPQHF
TGTGCCAGCAGTGAAGTCGGCAGGGTGGCTCAGCCCCAGCATTTT
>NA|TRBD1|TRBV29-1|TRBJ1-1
CSVETGWENTEAFF
TGCAGCGTTGAGACAGGGTGGGAGAACACTGAAGCTTTCTTT
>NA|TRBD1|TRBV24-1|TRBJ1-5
CATSGTGYDQPQHF
TGTGCCACCTCCGGGACAGGCTACGATCAGCCCCAGCATTTT
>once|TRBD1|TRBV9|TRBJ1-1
CASSLQGGGTEAFF
TGTGCCAGCAGCCTCCAGGGGGGAGGCACTGAAGCTTTCTTT
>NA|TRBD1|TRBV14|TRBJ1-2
CASSPRDRAFYGYTF
TGTGCCAGCAGCCCCCGGGACAGGGCTTTCTATGGCTACACCTTC
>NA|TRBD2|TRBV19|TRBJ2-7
CASGHGGLCYEQYF
TGTGCCAGTGGCCACGGGGGGTTATGTTACGAGCAGTACTTC
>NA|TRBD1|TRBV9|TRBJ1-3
CASSALGQGLGNTIYF
TGTGCCAGCAGCGCGCTCGGACAGGGGTTGGGAAACACCATATATTTT
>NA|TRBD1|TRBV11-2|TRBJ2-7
CASSLSGGATYEQYF
TGTGCCAGCAGCTTATCAGGGGGTGCTACCTACGAGCAGTACTTC
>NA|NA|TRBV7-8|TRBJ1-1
CASTEASTEAFF
TGTGCCTCGACGGAAGCGAGCACTGAAGCTTTCTTT
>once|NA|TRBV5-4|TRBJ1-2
CASSPGGGWHYGYTF
TGTGCCAGCAGCCCCGGCGGGGGTTGGCACTATGGCTACACCTTC
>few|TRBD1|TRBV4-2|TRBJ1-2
CASSPNLRPGQGKGGYTF
TGTGCCAGCAGCCCCAATTTACGACCGGGACAGGGGAAGGGCGGCTACACCTTC
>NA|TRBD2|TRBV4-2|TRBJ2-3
CASSQVRASGDTDTQYF
TGTGCCAGCAGCCAAGTCCGGGCTAGCGGGGACACAGATACGCAGTATTTT
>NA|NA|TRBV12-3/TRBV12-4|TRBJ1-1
CASSLVGGAFF
TGTGCCAGCAGTTTGGTCGGGGGTGCTTTCTTT
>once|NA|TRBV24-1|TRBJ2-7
CATRYPGPERYEQYF
TGTGCCACCAGATATCCAGGGCCCGAGAGATACGAGCAGTACTTC
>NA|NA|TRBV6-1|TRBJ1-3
CASSDSYSGNTIYF
TGTGCCAGCAGTGACAGTTACTCTGGAAACACCATATATTTT
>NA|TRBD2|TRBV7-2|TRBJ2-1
CASSFISGGPYNEQFF
TGTGCCAGCAGCTTTATAAGCGGGGGTCCCTACAATGAGCAGTTCTTC
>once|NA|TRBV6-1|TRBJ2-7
CASSDDRSATYEQYF
TGTGCCAGCAGTGACGACAGGTCGGCAACCTACGAGCAGTACTTC
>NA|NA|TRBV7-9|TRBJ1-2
CASSFLSAGDYGYTF
TGTGCCAGCAGCTTCTTATCGGCAGGGGACTATGGCTACACCTTC
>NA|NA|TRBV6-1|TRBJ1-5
CASSVSQRQGVQPQHF
TGTGCCAGCAGTGTCAGTCAAAGGCAGGGTGTTCAGCCCCAGCATTTT
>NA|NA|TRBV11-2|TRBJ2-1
CASSQAGRANEQFF
TGTGCCAGCAGCCAGGCCGGGCGGGCCAATGAGCAGTTCTTC
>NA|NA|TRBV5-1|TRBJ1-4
CASSLAGDNEKLFF
TGCGCCAGCAGCTTGGCAGGGGATAATGAAAAACTGTTTTTT
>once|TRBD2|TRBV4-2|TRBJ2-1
CASSQGASGSYNEQFF
TGTGCCAGCAGCCAAGGCGCTAGCGGGAGCTACAATGAGCAGTTCTTC
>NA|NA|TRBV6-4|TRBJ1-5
CASSDSSLAPRGPQHF
TGTGCCAGCAGTGACTCGAGTTTGGCCCCCCGAGGGCCCCAGCATTTT
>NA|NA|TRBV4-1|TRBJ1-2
CASSQRTVQTANYGYTF
TGCGCCAGCAGCCAAAGGACGGTACAGACAGCTAACTATGGCTACACCTTC
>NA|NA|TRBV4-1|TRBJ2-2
CASSQVEGGGELFF
TGCGCCAGCAGCCAAGTGGAGGGAGGCGGGGAGCTGTTTTTT
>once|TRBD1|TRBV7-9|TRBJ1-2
CASSFRDSRFPNYGYTF
TGTGCCAGCAGCTTCCGGGACAGCCGCTTTCCTAACTATGGCTACACCTTC
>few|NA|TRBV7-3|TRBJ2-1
CASSLIGGYPGTEQFF
TGTGCCAGCAGCTTAATAGGGGGTTATCCCGGGACTGAGCAGTTCTTC
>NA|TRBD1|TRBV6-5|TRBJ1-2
CASSYDRDGWNGYTF
TGTGCCAGCAGTTACGACAGGGACGGGTGGAATGGCTACACCTTC
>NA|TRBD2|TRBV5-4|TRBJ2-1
CASSYKRERGDNEQFF
TGTGCCAGCAGCTACAAGCGGGAGAGGGGGGACAATGAGCAGTTCTTC
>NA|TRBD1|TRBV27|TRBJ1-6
CASSPRTGDWSPLHF
TGTGCCAGCAGTCCCAGGACAGGGGATTGGTCACCCCTCCACTTT
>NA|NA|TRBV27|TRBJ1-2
CASSLSNRWGGRNYGYTF
TGTGCCAGCAGTTTATCGAATAGGTGGGGAGGGAGAAACTATGGCTACACCTTC
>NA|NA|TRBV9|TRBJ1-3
CASSPRTVSGNTIYF
TGTGCCAGCAGCCCCCGGACAGTCTCTGGAAACACCATATATTTT
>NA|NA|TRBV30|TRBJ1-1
CAWSRNTEAFF
TGTGCCTGGAGTCGTAACACTGAAGCTTTCTTT
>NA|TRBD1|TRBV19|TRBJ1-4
CASSILLLMTGAGEKLFF
TGTGCCAGTAGTATCCTCCTCTTGATGACAGGGGCGGGGGAAAAACTGTTTTTT
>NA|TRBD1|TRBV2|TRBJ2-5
CASSGTGGDETQYF
TGTGCCAGCAGTGGGACAGGGGGCGACGAGACCCAGTACTTC
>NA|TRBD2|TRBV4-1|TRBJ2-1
CASSQVWSGEVDEQFF
TGCGCCAGCAGCCAAGTCTGGAGCGGGGAGGTCGATGAGCAGTTCTTC
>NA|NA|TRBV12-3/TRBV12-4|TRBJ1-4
CASSWAGQEKLFF
TGTGCCAGCAGTTGGGCAGGGCAGGAAAAACTGTTTTTT
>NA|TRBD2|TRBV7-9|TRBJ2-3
CASSLVLAGELDTQYF
TGTGCCAGCAGCTTAGTGCTAGCGGGAGAGTTAGATACGCAGTATTTT
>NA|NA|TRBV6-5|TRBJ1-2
CASSPGQHYGYTF
TGTGCCAGCAGCCCAGGACAGCACTATGGCTACACCTTC
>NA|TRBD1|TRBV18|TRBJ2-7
CASSQSTGAYEQYF
TGTGCCAGCTCACAGTCGACAGGGGCCTACGAGCAGTACTTC
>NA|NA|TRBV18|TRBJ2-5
CASSPPLPKAETQYF
TGTGCCAGCTCACCACCGTTACCGAAAGCGGAGACCCAGTACTTC
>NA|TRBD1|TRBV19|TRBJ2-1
CASSALTGTGGFNEQFF
TGTGCCAGTAGTGCCTTAACCGGGACAGGGGGTTTCAATGAGCAGTTCTTC
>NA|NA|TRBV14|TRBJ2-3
CASSQLGSTDTQYF
TGTGCCAGCAGCCAACTTGGCAGCACAGATACGCAGTATTTT
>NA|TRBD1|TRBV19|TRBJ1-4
CASRTRDRGIPNEKLFF
TGTGCCAGTAGAACCCGGGACAGGGGGATACCTAATGAAAAACTGTTTTTT
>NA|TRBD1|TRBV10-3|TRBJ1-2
CAISDQGQGRNGYTF
TGTGCCATCAGTGACCAGGGACAGGGGAGAAATGGCTACACCTTC
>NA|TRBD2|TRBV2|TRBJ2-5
CASSGQGGETQYF
TGTGCCAGCAGTGGTCAGGGAGGGGAGACCCAGTACTTC
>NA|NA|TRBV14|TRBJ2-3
CASSQNRLGWSDTQYF
TGTGCCAGCAGCCAAAACCGCCTTGGCTGGTCAGATACGCAGTATTTT
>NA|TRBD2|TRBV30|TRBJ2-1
CAGGVAETYNEQFF
TGTGCCGGGGGGGTAGCGGAAACCTACAATGAGCAGTTCTTC
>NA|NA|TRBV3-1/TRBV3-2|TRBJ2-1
CASSHSEGGNNEQFF
TGTGCCAGCAGCCATTCGGAGGGAGGAAACAATGAGCAGTTCTTC
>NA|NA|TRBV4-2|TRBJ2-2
CASSPRRQPNTGELFF
TGTGCCAGCAGCCCCCGAAGACAGCCGAACACCGGGGAGCTGTTTTTT
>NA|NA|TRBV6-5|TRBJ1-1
CASSYRPGGMNTEAFF
TGTGCCAGCAGTTACAGGCCAGGTGGTATGAACACTGAAGCTTTCTTT
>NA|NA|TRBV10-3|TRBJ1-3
CAISEFGSPSGNTIYF
TGTGCCATCAGTGAGTTCGGGTCTCCCTCTGGAAACACCATATATTTT